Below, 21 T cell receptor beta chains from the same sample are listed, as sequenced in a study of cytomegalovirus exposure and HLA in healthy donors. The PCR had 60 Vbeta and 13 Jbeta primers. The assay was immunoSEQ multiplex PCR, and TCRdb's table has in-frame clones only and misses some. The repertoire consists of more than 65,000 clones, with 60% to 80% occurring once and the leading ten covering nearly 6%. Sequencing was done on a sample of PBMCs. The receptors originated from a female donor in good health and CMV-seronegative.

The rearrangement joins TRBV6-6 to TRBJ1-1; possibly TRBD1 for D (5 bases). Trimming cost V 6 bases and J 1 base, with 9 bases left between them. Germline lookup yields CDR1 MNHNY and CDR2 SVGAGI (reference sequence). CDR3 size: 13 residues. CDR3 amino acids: CASRDIRNTEAFF. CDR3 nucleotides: TGTGCCAGCAGGGACATTAGGAACACTGAAGCTTTCTTT.

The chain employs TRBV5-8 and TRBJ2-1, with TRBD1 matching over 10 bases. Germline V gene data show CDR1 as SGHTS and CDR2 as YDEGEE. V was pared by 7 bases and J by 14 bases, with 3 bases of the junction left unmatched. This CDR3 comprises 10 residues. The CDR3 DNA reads TGTGCCAGCGGGGACAGGGGCAAGTTCTTC. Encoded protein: CASGDRGKFF.

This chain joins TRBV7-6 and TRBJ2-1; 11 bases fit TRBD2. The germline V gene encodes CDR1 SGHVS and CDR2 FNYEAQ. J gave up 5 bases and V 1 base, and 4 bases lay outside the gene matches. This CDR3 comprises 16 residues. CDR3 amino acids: CASSLVIAGGDNEQFF. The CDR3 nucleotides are TGTGCCAGCAGCTTAGTTATAGCGGGAGGGGACAATGAGCAGTTCTTC. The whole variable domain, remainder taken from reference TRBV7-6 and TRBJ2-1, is GAGVSQSPRYKVTKRGQDVALRCDPISGHVSLYWYRQALGQGPEFLTYFNYEAQQDKSGLPNDRFSAERPEGSISTLTIQRTEQRDSAMYRCASSLVIAGGDNEQFFGPGTRLTVL.

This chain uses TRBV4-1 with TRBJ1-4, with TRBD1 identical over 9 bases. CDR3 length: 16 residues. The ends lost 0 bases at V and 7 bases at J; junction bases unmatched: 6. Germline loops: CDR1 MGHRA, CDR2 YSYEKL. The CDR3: CASSQDTGTGPEKLFF. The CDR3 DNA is TGCGCCAGCAGCCAAGATACCGGGACAGGGCCTGAAAAACTGTTTTTT.

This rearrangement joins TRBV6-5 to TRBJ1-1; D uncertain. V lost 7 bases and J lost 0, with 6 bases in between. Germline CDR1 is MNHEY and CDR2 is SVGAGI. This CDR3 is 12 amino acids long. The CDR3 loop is CASTRMNTEAFF. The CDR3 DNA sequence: TGTGCCAGCACGCGGATGAACACTGAAGCTTTCTTT.

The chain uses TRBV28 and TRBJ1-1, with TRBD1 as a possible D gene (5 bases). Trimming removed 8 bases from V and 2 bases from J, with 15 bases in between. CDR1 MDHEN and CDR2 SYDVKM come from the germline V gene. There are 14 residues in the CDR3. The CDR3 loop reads CASVGQGTNTEAFF. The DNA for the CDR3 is TGTGCCAGCGTGGGGCAGGGAACAAACACTGAAGCTTTCTTT. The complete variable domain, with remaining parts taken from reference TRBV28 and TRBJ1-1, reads DVKVTQSSRYLVKRTGEKVFLECVQDMDHENMFWYRQDPGLGLRLIYFSYDVKMKEKGDIPEGYSVSREKKERFSLILESASTNQTSMYLCASVGQGTNTEAFFGQGTRLTVV.

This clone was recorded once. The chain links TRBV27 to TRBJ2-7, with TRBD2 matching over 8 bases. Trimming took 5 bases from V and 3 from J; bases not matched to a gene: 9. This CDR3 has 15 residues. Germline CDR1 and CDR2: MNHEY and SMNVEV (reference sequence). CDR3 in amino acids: CASSLKGAGDYEQYF. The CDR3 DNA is TGTGCCAGCAGTCTCAAAGGAGCGGGAGACTACGAGCAGTACTTC.

The CDR3 DNA follows: TGTGCCAGAAGAATCCTTTCACCCCTCCACTTT. As protein: CARRILSPLHF. The chain links TRBV7-5 to TRBJ1-6. TRBV7-5 has pseudogene status. This CDR3 comprises 11 residues.

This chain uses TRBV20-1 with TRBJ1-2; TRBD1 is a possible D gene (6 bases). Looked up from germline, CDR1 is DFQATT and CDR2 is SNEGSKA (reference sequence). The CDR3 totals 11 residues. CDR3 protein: CSHPGARGYTF. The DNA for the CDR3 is TGCAGCCACCCAGGGGCGCGGGGCTACACCTTC.

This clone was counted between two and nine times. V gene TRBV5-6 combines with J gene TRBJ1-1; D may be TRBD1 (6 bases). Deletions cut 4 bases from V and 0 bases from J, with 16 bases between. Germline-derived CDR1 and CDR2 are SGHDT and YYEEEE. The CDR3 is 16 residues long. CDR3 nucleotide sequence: TGTGCCAGCAGCACCTGGACAGAAGTAATGAACACTGAAGCTTTCTTT. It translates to CASSTWTEVMNTEAFF.

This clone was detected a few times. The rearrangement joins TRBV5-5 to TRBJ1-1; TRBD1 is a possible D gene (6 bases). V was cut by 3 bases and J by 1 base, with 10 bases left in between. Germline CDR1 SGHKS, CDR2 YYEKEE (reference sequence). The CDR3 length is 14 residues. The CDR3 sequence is CASSWGGANTEAFF. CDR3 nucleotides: TGTGCCAGCAGCTGGGGGGGCGCGAACACTGAAGCTTTCTTT.

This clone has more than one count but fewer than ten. The DNA for the CDR3 is TGTGCCAGCAGCTTAGGGGGGGGACAAAACACTGAAGCTTTCTTT. Protein product: CASSLGGGQNTEAFF. The chain links TRBV7-3 to TRBJ1-1; weak D call: TRBD1 (6 bases). CDR3 size: 15 residues. Trimming removed 2 bases from V and 2 bases from J, with 12 bases in between. Germline V lookup: CDR1 SGHTA, CDR2 FQGTGA.

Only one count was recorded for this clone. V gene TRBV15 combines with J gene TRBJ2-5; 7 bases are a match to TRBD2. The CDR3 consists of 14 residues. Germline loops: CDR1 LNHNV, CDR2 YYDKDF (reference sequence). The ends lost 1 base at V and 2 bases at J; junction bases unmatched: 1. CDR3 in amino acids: CATSRVSGQETQYF. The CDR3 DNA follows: TGTGCCACCAGCAGAGTTAGCGGGCAAGAGACCCAGTACTTC.

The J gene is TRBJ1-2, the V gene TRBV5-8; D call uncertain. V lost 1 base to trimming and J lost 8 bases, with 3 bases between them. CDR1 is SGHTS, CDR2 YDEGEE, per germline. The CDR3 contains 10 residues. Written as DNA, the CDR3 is TGTGCCAGCAGCTTGACAGGCTACACCTTC. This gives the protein CASSLTGYTF. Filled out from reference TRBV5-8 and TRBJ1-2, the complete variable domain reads EAGVTQSPTHLIKTRGQQATLRCSPISGHTSVYWYQQALGLGLQFLLWYDEGEERNRGNFPPRFSGRQFPNYSSELNVNALELEDSALYLCASSLTGYTFGSGTRLTVV.

CDR3 sequence: CASSYSRETDIQYF. CDR3 in DNA: TGTGCCAGCAGTTACTCGAGGGAGACGGACATTCAGTACTTC. The chain carries TRBV6-5 and TRBJ2-4, with D perhaps TRBD2 (5 bases). There are 14 residues in the CDR3. Germline CDR1 reads MNHEY; CDR2 reads SVGAGI. Trimming shortened V by 0 bases and J by 8 bases, and 11 bases separated the two germline ends.

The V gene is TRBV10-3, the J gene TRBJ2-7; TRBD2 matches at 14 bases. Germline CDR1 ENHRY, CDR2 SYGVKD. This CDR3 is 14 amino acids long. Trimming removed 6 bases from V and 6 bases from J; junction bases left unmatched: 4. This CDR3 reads CAISLGTSGSEQYF. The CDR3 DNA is TGTGCCATCAGCCTAGGGACTAGCGGGAGCGAGCAGTACTTC.

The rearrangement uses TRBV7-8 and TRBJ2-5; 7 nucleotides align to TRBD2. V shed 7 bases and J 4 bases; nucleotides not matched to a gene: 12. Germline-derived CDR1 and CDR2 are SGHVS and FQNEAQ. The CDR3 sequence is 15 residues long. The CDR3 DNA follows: TGTGCCAGCAAAGAGACTAGCCCCCCCGGAGAGACCCAGTACTTC. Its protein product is CASKETSPPGETQYF.

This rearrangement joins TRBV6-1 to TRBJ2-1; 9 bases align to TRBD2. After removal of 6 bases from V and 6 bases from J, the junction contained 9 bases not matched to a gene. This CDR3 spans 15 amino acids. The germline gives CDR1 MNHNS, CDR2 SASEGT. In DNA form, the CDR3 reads TGTGCCAGCAGGAGACTAGCGGAGGGTCTCAATGAGCAGTTCTTC. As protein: CASRRLAEGLNEQFF.

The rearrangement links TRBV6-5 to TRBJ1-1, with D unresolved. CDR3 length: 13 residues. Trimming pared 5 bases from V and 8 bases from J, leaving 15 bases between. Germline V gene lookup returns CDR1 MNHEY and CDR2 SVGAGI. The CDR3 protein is CASSGPGGREAFF. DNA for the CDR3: TGTGCCAGCAGTGGGCCCGGTGGGAGGGAAGCTTTCTTT.

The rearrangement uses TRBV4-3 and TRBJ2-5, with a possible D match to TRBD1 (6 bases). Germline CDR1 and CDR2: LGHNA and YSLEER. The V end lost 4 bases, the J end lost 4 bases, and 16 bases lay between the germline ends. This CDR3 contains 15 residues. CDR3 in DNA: TGCGCCAGCAGCCTCCGAAATACAGGGCGAGAGACCCAGTACTTC. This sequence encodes CASSLRNTGRETQYF.

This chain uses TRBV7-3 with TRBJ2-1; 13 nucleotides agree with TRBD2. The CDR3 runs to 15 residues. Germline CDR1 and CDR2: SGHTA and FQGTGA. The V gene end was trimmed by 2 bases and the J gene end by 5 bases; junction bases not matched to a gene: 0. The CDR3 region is CASSLGTSGNNEQFF. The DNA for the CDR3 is TGTGCCAGCAGCTTAGGGACTAGCGGGAACAATGAGCAGTTCTTC.